One and the same sample provided the 4 T cell receptor beta chains below, sequenced in a study of blood T cell repertoires in COVID-19. Some clones are missing from TCRdb's copy, which holds only in-frame ones; the method was immunoSEQ multiplex PCR. The sample yields 250,000 or so clones, roughly nine tenths seen once. Source material: peripheral blood. These receptors were taken from a woman between 35 and 50 years old who had recovered from COVID-19.

This clone was counted a few times. The CDR3 DNA reads as TGTGCCACCAGTGACCCCTCACCGGCTAGCGGGGGTAATGAGCAGTTCTTC. Translation gives CATSDPSPASGGNEQFF. This chain connects TRBV24-1 to TRBJ2-1; the match to TRBD2 covers 10 bases. Germline V gene data show CDR1 as KGHDR and CDR2 as SFDVKD. The V and J ends lost 4 bases and 7 bases, in that order; junction bases with no gene match: 12. The CDR3 extends over 17 amino acids.

This clone was seen more than once but under ten times. The chain links TRBV2 to TRBJ1-2; the D is unclear. The CDR3 runs 15 residues. The germline gives CDR1 SNHLY, CDR2 FYNNEI. Trimming took 6 bases from V and 4 from J, leaving 18 bases between them. CDR3 amino acids: CASSLTLTESYGYTF. The CDR3 region has the DNA TGTGCCAGCAGCCTCACCCTGACGGAGTCCTATGGCTACACCTTC.

This chain joins TRBV24-1 and TRBJ2-1, with D uncertain. Deletions cut 1 base from V and 6 bases from J, with 3 bases between. CDR1 and CDR2 from the germline V gene are KGHDR and SFDVKD. CDR3 length equals 12 residues. CDR3 DNA sequence: TGTGCCACCAGTGATTTCGGCAATGAGCAGTTCTTC. Amino acids: CATSDFGNEQFF.

Notes on this clone: This specimen includes other DNA sequences encoding the same CDR3. V and J are TRBV20-1 and TRBJ1-1, with a possible D match to TRBD1 (6 bases). V lost 5 bases, J lost 12 bases, and 16 bases lay in between. CDR3 size: 11 residues. Germline-derived CDR1 and CDR2 are DFQATT and SNEGSKA (reference sequence). CDR3 sequence (DNA): TGCAGTGCTGGGGGGGGCCATGATTCTTTCTTT. This encodes CSAGGGHDSFF.